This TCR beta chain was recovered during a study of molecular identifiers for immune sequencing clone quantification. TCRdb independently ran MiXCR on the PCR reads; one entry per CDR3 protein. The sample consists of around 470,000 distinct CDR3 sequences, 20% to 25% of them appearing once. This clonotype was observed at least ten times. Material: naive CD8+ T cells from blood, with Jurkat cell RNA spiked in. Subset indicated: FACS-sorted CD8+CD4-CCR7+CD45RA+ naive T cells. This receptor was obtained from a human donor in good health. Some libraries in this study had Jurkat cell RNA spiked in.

In nucleotides, the CDR3 is TGTGCCAGCAGCGCAACACAAAACCCTGAAGCTTTCTTT. Protein product: CASSATQNPEAFF. The chain links TRBV11-2 to TRBJ1-1; D is unresolved. Germline CDR1 reads SGHAT; CDR2 reads FQNNGV. This CDR3 has 13 amino acids. The V end lost 5 bases, the J end lost 6 bases, and 13 bases lay between the germline ends.